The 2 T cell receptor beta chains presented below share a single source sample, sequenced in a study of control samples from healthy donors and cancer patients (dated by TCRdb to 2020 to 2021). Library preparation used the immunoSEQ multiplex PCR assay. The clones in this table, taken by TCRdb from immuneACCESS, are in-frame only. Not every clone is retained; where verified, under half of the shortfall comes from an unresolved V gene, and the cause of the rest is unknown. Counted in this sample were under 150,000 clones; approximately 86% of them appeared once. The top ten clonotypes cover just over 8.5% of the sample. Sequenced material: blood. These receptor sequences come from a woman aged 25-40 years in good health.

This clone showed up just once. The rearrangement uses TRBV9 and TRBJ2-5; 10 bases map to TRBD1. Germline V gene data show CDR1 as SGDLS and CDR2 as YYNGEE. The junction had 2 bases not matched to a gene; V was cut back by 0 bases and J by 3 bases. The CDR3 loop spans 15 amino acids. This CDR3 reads CASSVGGTGEETQYF. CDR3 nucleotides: TGTGCCAGCAGCGTAGGGGGGACAGGGGAAGAGACCCAGTACTTC.

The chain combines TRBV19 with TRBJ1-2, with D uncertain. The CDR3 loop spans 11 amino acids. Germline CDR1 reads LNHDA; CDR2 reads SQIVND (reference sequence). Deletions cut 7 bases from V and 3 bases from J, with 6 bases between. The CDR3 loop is CASKRDYGYTF. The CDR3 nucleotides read TGTGCCAGTAAGAGGGACTATGGCTACACCTTC.